This record looks at one T cell receptor (beta chain) sequence and its context. This record belongs to a study of OX40 agonist ivuxolimab in advanced cancers. In germline, CDR1 is SGHAT, CDR2 FQDESV (reference sequence). This CDR3 spans 13 amino acids. Trimming cost V 4 bases and J 1 base, with 4 bases left between them. Assay: immunoSEQ multiplex PCR; the TCRdb copy retains only in-frame clones and omits some. The sample records roughly 60,000 clones, 70% to 90% being singletons. V and J are TRBV11-1 and TRBJ2-2; D not certain. The sample was CD4+ or CD8+ T cells sorted from blood, taken in a trial of the OX40 agonist ivuxolimab. The clonotype comes from an adult with an advanced solid tumor such as melanoma, head and neck, liver or kidney cancer. The CDR3 loop reads CASSSLNTGELFF. DNA for the CDR3: TGTGCCAGCAGCTCCTTGAACACCGGGGAGCTGTTTTTT. The variable domain in full, with the rest retrieved from reference TRBV11-1 and TRBJ2-2, is EAEVAQSPRYKITEKSQAVAFWCDPISGHATLYWYRQILGQGPELLVQFQDESVVDDSQLPKDRFSAERLKGVDSTLKIQPAELGDSAMYLCASSSLNTGELFFGEGSRLTVL.